This T cell receptor (beta chain) was captured by sequencing in a study of T cell changes during pregnancy in multiple sclerosis. V was trimmed by 3 bases and J by 0 bases, leaving 15 bases between them. The CDR3 runs to 17 residues. From germline, CDR1 is SEHNR and CDR2 FQNEAQ (reference sequence). The assay was immunoSEQ multiplex PCR, and TCRdb's table has in-frame clones only and misses some. The sample contains roughly 60,000 clones, roughly 92% of which appear only once. Material: peripheral blood, obtained in the second trimester of pregnancy. The sequence was obtained from a female donor with multiple sclerosis, enrolled in a pregnancy study. V and J are TRBV7-9 and TRBJ1-3, with unresolved D. For the CDR3, the DNA is TGTGCCAGCAGCTTCTTCCCGCTCGAGAGCTCTGGAAACACCATATATTTT. Its translation: CASSFFPLESSGNTIYF.